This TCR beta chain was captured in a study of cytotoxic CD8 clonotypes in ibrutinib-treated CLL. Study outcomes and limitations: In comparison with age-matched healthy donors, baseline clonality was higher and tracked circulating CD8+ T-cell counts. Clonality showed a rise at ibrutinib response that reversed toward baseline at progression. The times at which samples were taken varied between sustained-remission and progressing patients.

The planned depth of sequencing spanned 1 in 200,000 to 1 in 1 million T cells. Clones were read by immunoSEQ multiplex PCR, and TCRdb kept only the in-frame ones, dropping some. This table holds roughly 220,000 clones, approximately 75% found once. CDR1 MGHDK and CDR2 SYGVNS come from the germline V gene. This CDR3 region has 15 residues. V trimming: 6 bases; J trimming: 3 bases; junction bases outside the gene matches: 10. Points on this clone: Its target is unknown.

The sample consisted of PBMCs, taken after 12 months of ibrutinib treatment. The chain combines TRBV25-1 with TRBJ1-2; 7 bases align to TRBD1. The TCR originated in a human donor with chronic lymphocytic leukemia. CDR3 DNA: TGTGCCAGCAGAGGACAGGTGGTTATGGACTATGGCTACACCTTC. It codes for CASRGQVVMDYGYTF.